The present T cell receptor beta chain was sequenced within a study of cytomegalovirus exposure and HLA in healthy donors. Study results and limitations: Most TCR sequences were rare, but some public TCRs occurred in many donors. The classifier reportedly diagnosed cytomegalovirus status with high sensitivity and specificity.

This CDR3 has 12 residues. Germline CDR1 reads SGHVS; CDR2 reads FQNEAQ. V shed 3 bases, J shed 5 bases, and the junction held 0 bases outside the gene matches. Turning to this clone: What it binds is not known.

Only in-frame clones appear in the TCRdb table, and some are missing; sequencing was by immunoSEQ multiplex PCR. The sample lists roughly 70,000 clones; 85% were seen once. V and J are TRBV7-8 and TRBJ2-5, with 7 bases fitting TRBD2. Sequencing input: PBMCs. This TCR was recovered from a man aged 25 to 40 in good health and CMV-seronegative. CDR3 coding DNA: TGTGCCAGCAGCTTCGGGGGGGAGACCCAGTACTTC. Its translation: CASSFGGETQYF.